The 4 T cell receptor beta chains given below trace back to one sample, sequenced in a study of blood T cell repertoires in COVID-19. Repertoires were generated with immunoSEQ multiplex PCR, while TCRdb's copy carries only in-frame clones and drops some. The sample contains approximately 300,000 clones, roughly 89% of which appear only once. Input material: PBMCs or T cells enriched from blood (not recorded which). Receptors originate from a woman aged 18 to 35 with acute COVID-19.

V usage is TRBV2 and J usage is TRBJ2-1; D may be TRBD2 (6 bases). Looked up from germline, CDR1 is SNHLY and CDR2 is FYNNEI. The CDR3 extends over 15 amino acids. Deletions cut 8 bases from V and 0 bases from J, with 14 bases between. This CDR3 is CASGTEGSSYNEQFF. The DNA for the CDR3 is TGTGCCAGCGGGACGGAGGGTAGCTCCTACAATGAGCAGTTCTTC.

V is TRBV27 and J is TRBJ2-1; no definite D call. Germline loops: CDR1 MNHEY, CDR2 SMNVEV (reference sequence). The V end lost 5 bases, the J end lost 3 bases, and 8 bases lay between the germline ends. The CDR3 totals 13 residues. CDR3 amino acids: CASSPAGYNEQFF. CDR3 in DNA: TGTGCCAGCAGTCCCGCCGGCTACAATGAGCAGTTCTTC.

The chain recombines TRBV28 with TRBJ1-5, with 9 bases identical to TRBD1. J gave up 10 bases and V 5 bases, and 9 bases lay outside the gene matches. Germline values: CDR1 MDHEN, CDR2 SYDVKM. The CDR3 consists of 14 residues. The DNA of the CDR3 is TGTGCCAGCAGTCTTGGGGACAGGGTAATACCCCAGCATTTT. This translates into CASSLGDRVIPQHF.

The chain joins TRBV30 to TRBJ1-5, with a weak D call TRBD1 (5 bases). CDR3 length: 14 amino acids. Germline lookup yields CDR1 GTSNPN and CDR2 SVGIG (reference sequence). Deletions cut 4 bases from V and 6 bases from J, with 16 bases between. CDR3 sequence reads: CAWTTGVGGQPQHF. The CDR3 coding sequence is TGTGCCTGGACCACTGGGGTCGGGGGTCAGCCCCAGCATTTT.